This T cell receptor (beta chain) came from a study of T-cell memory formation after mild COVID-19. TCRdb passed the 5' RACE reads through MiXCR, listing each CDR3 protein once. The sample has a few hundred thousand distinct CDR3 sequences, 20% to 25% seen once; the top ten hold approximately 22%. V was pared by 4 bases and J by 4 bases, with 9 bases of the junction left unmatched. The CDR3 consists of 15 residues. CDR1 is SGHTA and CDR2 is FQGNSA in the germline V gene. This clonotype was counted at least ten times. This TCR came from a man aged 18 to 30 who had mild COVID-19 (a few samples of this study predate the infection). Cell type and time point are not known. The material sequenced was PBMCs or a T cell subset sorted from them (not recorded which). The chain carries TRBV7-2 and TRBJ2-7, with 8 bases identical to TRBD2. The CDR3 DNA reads TGTGCCAGCAGCTCGGACGGGACTAGGAGTTACGAGCAGTACTTC. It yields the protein CASSSDGTRSYEQYF. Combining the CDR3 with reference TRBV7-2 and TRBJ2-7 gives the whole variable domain GAGVSQSPSNKVTEKGKDVELRCDPISGHTALYWYRQSLGQGLEFLIYFQGNSAPDKSGLPSDRFSAERTGGSVSTLTIQRTQQEDSAVYLCASSSDGTRSYEQYFGPGTRLTVT.